This T cell receptor (beta chain) was documented in a study of cytomegalovirus exposure and HLA in healthy donors. Study summary: The study placed about four fifths of its approximately 400 genotyped donors in the Caucasian-associated ancestry cluster.

These donors, healthy bone marrow donors, were studied. Study observations and caveats: Sequencing likely caused a cluster of highly shared sequence variants. Most TCR sequences were uncommon, yet certain public TCRs appeared in many donors.

This clone was counted only a few times. Its antigen is not identified. Germline V gives CDR1 MNHEY, CDR2 SMNVEV (reference sequence). The CDR3 consists of 14 residues. The J segment lost 3 bases and the V segment lost 3 bases, leaving 3 bases of the junction unmatched. Vbeta (60) and Jbeta (13) primers were used in the PCR. TCRdb's table, derived via immunoSEQ multiplex PCR, lists solely in-frame clones and lacks some. The profile covers 150,000 to 200,000 clones, with around 68% appearing a single time and about 1.6% taken by the ten largest. The clonotype was recovered from a girl aged 10-17 years in good health and CMV-seronegative. Sequenced material: PBMCs. The rearrangement uses TRBV27 and TRBJ1-1; 8 positions match TRBD1. The CDR3 DNA is TGTGCCAGCAGTTTGACAGGGGAATACACTGAAGCTTTCTTT. Amino acid sequence: CASSLTGEYTEAFF.